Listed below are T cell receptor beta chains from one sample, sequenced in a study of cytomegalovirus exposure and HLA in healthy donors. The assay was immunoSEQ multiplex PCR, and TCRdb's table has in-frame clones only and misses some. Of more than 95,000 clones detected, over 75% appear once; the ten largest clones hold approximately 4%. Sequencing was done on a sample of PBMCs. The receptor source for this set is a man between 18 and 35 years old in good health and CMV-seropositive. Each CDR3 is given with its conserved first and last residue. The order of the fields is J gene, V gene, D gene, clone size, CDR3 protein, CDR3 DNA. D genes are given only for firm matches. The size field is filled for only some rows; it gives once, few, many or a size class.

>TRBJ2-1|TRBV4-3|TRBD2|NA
CASSLRPGTSGYNEQFF
TGCGCCAGCAGCCTCCGACCCGGGACTAGCGGTTACAATGAGCAGTTCTTC
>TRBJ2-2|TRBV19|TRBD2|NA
CASSIAGGAGELFF
TGTGCCAGTAGTATAGCGGGGGGAGCCGGGGAGCTGTTTTTT
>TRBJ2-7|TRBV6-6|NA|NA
CASSYLAGRKEEQYF
TGTGCCAGCAGTTACCTGGCGGGGAGAAAGGAGGAGCAGTACTTC
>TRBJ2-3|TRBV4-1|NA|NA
CASSQGSQDTQYF
TGCGCCAGCAGCCAAGGTTCACAAGATACGCAGTATTTT
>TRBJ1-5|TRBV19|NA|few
CASSVGGGQPQHF
TGTGCCAGTAGTGTGGGCGGGGGCCAGCCCCAGCATTTT
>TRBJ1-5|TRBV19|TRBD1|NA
CASRRDRGFNQPQHF
TGTGCCAGTAGGCGGGACAGGGGGTTCAATCAGCCCCAGCATTTT
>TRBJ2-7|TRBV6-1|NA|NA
CASSERAGLYEQYF
TGTGCCAGCAGTGAAAGGGCAGGGCTCTACGAGCAGTACTTC
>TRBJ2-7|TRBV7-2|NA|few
CASSLDRSAYEQYF
TGTGCCAGCAGCTTAGACAGGTCTGCCTACGAGCAGTACTTC
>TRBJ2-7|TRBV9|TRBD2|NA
CASSPRGAGGPYEQYF
TGTGCCAGCAGCCCCCGCGGAGCGGGAGGACCCTACGAGCAGTACTTC
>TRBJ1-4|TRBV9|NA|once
CASSVGTATNEKLFF
TGTGCCAGCAGCGTAGGCACAGCAACTAATGAAAAACTGTTTTTT
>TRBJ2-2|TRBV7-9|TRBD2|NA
CASSLRDGSGRSNTGELFF
TGTGCCAGCAGCTTAAGGGACGGTAGCGGGAGGTCCAACACCGGGGAGCTGTTTTTT
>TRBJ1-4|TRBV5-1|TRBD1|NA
CASSLGQGNNEKLFF
TGCGCCAGCAGCTTGGGACAGGGCAATAATGAAAAACTGTTTTTT
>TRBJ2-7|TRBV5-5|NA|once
CASSWGTSYEQYF
TGTGCCAGCAGCTGGGGGACATCGTACGAGCAGTACTTC
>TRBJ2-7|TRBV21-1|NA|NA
CASSPQRGPSSYEQYF
TGTGCCAGCAGCCCTCAGCGGGGACCCAGCTCCTACGAGCAGTACTTC
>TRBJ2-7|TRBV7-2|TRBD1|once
CASSPYRDSSYEQYF
TGTGCCAGCAGCCCGTACCGGGACAGCAGCTACGAGCAGTACTTC
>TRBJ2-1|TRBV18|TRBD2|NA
CASSPTSGRDPYNEQFF
TGTGCCAGCTCACCAACTAGCGGGAGGGACCCATACAATGAGCAGTTCTTC
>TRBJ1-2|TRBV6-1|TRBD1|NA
CASSEIQGRANYGYTF
TGTGCCAGCAGTGAAATACAGGGGAGAGCTAACTATGGCTACACCTTC
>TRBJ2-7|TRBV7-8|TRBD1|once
CASNPGTGNYEQYF
TGTGCCAGCAACCCCGGGACAGGTAACTACGAGCAGTACTTC
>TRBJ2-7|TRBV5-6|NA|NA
CASSLWRRSYEQYF
TGTGCCAGCAGCTTGTGGAGAAGGTCCTACGAGCAGTACTTC
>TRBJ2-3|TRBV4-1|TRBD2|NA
CASSRDGLAADTQYF
TGCGCCAGCAGTCGGGACGGACTAGCGGCAGATACGCAGTATTTT
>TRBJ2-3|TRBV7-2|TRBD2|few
CASSYIPGLAGSTDTQYF
TGTGCCAGCAGCTACATCCCGGGACTAGCGGGGAGCACAGATACGCAGTATTTT
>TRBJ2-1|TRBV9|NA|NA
CASSVADSYNEQFF
TGTGCCAGCAGCGTGGCGGACAGCTACAATGAGCAGTTCTTC
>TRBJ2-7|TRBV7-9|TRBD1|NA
CASSLAAGDRDPYEQYF
TGTGCCAGCAGCTTAGCGGCGGGGGACAGGGACCCCTACGAGCAGTACTTC
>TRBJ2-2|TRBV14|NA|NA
CASSPRLFRGDTGELFF
TGTGCCAGCAGCCCGCGACTATTCAGGGGGGACACCGGGGAGCTGTTTTTT
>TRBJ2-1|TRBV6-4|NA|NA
CASSDGEQGSNEQFF
TGTGCCAGCAGTGACGGGGAACAGGGAAGCAATGAGCAGTTCTTC
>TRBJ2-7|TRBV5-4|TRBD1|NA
CASSGTGGFYEQYF
TGTGCCAGCTCCGGGACAGGGGGCTTCTACGAGCAGTACTTC
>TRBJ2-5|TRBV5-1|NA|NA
CASSLHRDLEETQYF
TGCGCCAGCAGCTTGCACAGGGATTTAGAAGAGACCCAGTACTTC
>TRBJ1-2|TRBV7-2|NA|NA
CASATGRDYGYTF
TGTGCCTCGGCAACAGGGAGAGACTATGGCTACACCTTC